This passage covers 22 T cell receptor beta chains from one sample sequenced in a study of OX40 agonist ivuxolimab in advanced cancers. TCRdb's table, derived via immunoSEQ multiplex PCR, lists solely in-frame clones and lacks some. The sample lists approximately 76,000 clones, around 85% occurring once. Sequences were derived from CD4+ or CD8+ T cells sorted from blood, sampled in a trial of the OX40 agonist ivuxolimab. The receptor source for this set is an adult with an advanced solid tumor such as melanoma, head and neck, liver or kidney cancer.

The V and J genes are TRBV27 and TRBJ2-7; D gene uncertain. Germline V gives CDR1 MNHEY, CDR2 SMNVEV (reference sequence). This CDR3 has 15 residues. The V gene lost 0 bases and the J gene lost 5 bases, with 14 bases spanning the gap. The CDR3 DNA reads TGTGCCAGCAGTTTATCGGTAGACCCGGACCACGAGCAGTACTTC. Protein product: CASSLSVDPDHEQYF.

This CDR3 reads CASSGGQGAYEQYF. The CDR3 DNA reads TGTGCCAGCAGTGGGGGACAGGGGGCCTACGAGCAGTACTTC. The genes are TRBV2 and TRBJ2-7, with 11 bases fitting TRBD1. The CDR3 consists of 14 residues. J lost 2 bases, V lost 4 bases, and 1 base had no gene match. Germline V CDR1 and CDR2: SNHLY, FYNNEI.

The CDR3 DNA reads TGTGCCAGCAGCCGTCAAGCCTACAATGAGCAGTTCTTC. This translates into CASSRQAYNEQFF. This chain connects TRBV17 to TRBJ2-1. TRBV17 is sorted into the ORF group, with uncertain function. The CDR3 totals 13 residues.

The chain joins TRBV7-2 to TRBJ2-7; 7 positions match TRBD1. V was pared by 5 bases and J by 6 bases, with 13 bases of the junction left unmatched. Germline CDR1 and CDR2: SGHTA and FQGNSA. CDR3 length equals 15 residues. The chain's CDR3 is CASSLRQGVRSEQYF. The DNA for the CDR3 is TGTGCCAGCAGCCTAAGACAGGGCGTTCGGTCCGAGCAGTACTTC. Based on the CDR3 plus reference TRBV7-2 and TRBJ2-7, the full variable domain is GAGVSQSPSNKVTEKGKDVELRCDPISGHTALYWYRQSLGQGLEFLIYFQGNSAPDKSGLPSDRFSAERTGGSVSTLTIQRTQQEDSAVYLCASSLRQGVRSEQYFGPGTRLTVT.

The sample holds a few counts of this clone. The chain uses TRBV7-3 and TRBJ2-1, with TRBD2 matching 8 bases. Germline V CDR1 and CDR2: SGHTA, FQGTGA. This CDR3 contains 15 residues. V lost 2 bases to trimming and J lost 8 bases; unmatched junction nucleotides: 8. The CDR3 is CASSLLGSGVDEQFF. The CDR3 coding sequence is TGTGCCAGCAGCTTACTTGGTAGCGGGGTGGATGAGCAGTTCTTC.

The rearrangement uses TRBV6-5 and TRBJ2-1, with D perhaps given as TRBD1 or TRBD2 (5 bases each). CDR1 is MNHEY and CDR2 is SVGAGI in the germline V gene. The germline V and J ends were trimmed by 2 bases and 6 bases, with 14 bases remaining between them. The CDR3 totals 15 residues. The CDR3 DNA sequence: TGTGCCAGCAGTTACGGGGCTAGCCGTCTCAATGAGCAGTTCTTC. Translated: CASSYGASRLNEQFF.

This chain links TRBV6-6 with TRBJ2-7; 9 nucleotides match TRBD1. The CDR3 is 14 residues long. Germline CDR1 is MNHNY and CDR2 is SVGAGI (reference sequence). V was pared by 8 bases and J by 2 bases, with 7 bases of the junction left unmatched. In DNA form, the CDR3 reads TGTGCCAGCCGGTGGGGACAGGGAACCTACGAGCAGTACTTC. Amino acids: CASRWGQGTYEQYF.

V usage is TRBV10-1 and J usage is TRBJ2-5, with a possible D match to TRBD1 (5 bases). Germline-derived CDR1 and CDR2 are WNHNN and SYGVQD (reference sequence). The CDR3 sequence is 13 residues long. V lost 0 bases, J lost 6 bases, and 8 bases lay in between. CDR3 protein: CASSESKGKTQYF. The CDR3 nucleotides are TGCGCCAGCAGTGAGTCGAAGGGGAAGACCCAGTACTTC.

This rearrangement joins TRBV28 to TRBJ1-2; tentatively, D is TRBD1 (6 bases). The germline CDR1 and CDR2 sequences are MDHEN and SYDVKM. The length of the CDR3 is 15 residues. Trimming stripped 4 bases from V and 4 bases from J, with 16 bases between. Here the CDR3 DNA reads TGTGCCAGCAGTTCCTCGGGAGGGGGATCCTATGGCTACACCTTC. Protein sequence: CASSSSGGGSYGYTF.

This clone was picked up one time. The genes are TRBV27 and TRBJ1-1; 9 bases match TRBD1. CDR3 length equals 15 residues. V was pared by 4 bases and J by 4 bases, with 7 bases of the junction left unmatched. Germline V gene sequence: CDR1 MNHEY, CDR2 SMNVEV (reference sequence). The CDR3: CASSSPGTGSTEAFF. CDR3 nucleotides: TGTGCCAGCAGTTCCCCCGGGACAGGGAGCACTGAAGCTTTCTTT.

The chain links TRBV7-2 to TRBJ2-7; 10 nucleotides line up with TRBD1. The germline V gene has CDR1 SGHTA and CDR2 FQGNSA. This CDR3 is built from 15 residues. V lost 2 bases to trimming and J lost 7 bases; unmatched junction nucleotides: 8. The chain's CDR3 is CASSLSRTGGTEQYF. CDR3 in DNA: TGTGCCAGCAGCTTATCCAGGACAGGGGGGACGGAGCAGTACTTC.

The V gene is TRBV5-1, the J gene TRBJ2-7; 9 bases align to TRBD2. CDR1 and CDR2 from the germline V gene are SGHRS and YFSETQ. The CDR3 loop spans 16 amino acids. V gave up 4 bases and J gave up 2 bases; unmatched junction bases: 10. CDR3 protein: CASSRDSGGTPYEQYF. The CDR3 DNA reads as TGCGCCAGCAGCAGGGATAGCGGGGGTACACCCTACGAGCAGTACTTC.

The CDR3 coding sequence is TGTGCCAGCAGTGAAGGTTGGAGGGGTTGGAATGAGCAGTTCTTC. Translation gives CASSEGWRGWNEQFF. The chain joins TRBV2 to TRBJ2-1, with a tentative D call TRBD2 (6 bases). V was clipped by 1 base and J by 7 bases, with 14 bases between them. This CDR3 region has 15 residues. CDR1 SNHLY and CDR2 FYNNEI come from the germline V gene.

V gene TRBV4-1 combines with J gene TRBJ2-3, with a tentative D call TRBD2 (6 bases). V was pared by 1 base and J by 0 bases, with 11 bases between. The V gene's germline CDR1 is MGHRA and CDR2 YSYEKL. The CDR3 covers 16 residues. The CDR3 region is CASSQGHSGSTDTQYF. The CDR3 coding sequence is TGCGCCAGCAGCCAAGGCCACAGCGGGAGCACAGATACGCAGTATTTT.

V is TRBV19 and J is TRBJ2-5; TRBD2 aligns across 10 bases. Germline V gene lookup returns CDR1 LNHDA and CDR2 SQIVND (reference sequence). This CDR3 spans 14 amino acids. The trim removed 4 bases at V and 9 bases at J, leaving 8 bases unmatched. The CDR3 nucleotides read TGTGCCAGTAGTACTGAGCGGGAGGGCAAGCCCCAGTACTTC. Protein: CASSTEREGKPQYF.

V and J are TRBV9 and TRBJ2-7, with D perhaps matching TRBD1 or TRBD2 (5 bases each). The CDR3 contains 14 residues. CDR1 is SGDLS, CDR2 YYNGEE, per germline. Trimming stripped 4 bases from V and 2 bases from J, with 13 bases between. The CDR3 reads CASSPTGTTYEQYF. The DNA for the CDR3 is TGTGCCAGCAGCCCCACGGGGACCACCTACGAGCAGTACTTC.

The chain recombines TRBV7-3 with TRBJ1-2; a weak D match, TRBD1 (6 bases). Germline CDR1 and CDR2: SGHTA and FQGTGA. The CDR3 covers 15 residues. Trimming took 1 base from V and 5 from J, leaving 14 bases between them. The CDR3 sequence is CASSLMGGPLYGYTF. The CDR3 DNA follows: TGTGCCAGCAGCTTAATGGGGGGGCCCCTGTATGGCTACACCTTC.

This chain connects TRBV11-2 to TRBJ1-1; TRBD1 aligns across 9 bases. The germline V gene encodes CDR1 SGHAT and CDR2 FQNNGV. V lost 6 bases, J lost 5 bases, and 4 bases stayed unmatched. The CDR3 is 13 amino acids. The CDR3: CASREQGATEAFF. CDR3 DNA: TGTGCCAGCAGAGAACAGGGGGCAACTGAAGCTTTCTTT.

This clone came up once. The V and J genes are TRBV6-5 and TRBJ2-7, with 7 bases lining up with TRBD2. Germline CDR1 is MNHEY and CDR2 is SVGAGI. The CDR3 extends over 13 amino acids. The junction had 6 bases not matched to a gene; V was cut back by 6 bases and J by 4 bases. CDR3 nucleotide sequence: TGTGCCAGCAGCCGTCGGGAGGCTTACGAGCAGTACTTC. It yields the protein CASSRREAYEQYF.

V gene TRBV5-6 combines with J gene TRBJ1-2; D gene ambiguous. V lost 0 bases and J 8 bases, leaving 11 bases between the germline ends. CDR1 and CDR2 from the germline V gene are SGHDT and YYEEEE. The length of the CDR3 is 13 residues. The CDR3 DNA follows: TGTGCCAGCAGCTTGGCCAGTCTGAGAGGCTACACCTTC. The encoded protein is CASSLASLRGYTF.

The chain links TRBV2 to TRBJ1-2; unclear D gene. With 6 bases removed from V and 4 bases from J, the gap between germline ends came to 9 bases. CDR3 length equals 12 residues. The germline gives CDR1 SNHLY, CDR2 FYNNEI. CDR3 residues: CASSWRPYGYTF. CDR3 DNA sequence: TGTGCCAGCAGCTGGAGGCCCTATGGCTACACCTTC.

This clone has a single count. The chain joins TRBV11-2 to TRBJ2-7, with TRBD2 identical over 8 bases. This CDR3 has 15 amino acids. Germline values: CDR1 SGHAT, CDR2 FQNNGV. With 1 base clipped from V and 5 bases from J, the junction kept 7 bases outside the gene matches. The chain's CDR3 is CASSLVVSGANEQYF. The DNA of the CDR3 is TGTGCCAGCAGCTTAGTGGTTAGCGGGGCGAACGAGCAGTACTTC.